One T cell receptor (beta chain) is described in this entry. Its cognate antigen is unknown. This entry comes from a study of regulatory T cells in long-lasting Graves disease. Study conclusions and caveats: Patients with persistent disease showed a bias toward TRBV28, TRBJ1-2 and TRBJ2-5. Having only a small sample size may have limited accuracy.

The CDR3 extends over 15 amino acids. Trimming removed 0 bases from V and 2 bases from J, with 10 bases in between. Per germline, CDR1 MGHRA and CDR2 YSYEKL. Relying on iRepertoire HTBI primers and Arm-PCR of CDR3 regions, the team built TCR beta libraries. TCRdb re-derived calls from the multiplex PCR reads in MiXCR, one entry per CDR3 protein. The sample records 400,000 to 500,000 distinct CDR3 sequences, around 20% being singletons. Time point indicated: persistent/refractory GD, antithyroid drugs over 5 years with positive TRAb. The TCR library used RNA extracted from PBMCs. The sequencing here drew on peripheral blood mononuclear cells (PBMCs), taken when the disease was refractory, from a patient treated with antithyroid drugs. This sequence was found in a female donor with Graves disease. The rearrangement uses TRBV4-1 and TRBJ2-5; a weak D match, TRBD1 (5 bases). The CDR3 loop is CASSQDPAGQETQYF. CDR3 nucleotides: TGCGCCAGCAGCCAAGACCCTGCAGGGCAAGAGACCCAGTACTTC.